Below are 5 T cell receptor beta chains sequenced from a single sample in a study of blood T cell repertoires in COVID-19. Data came from immunoSEQ multiplex PCR; TCRdb stores just in-frame clones and leaves some out. The sample has approximately 89,000 clones, about 85% seen once. What was sequenced was peripheral blood. The source of these receptors is a woman in her 70s with acute or convalescent COVID-19.

This rearrangement joins TRBV2 to TRBJ1-5, with no clear D. The CDR3 runs 17 residues. V lost 6 bases, J lost 2 bases, and 20 bases lay in between. Germline CDR1 reads SNHLY; CDR2 reads FYNNEI. CDR3: CASRAPGGPGGNQPQHF. The CDR3 DNA is TGTGCCAGCAGAGCTCCGGGCGGACCCGGGGGCAATCAGCCCCAGCATTTT.

This clone was counted a single time. The chain carries TRBV7-2 and TRBJ1-1, with 7 bases matching TRBD1. CDR1 SGHTA and CDR2 FQGNSA come from the germline V gene. The CDR3 consists of 15 residues. V trimming: 2 bases; J trimming: 3 bases; junction bases outside the gene matches: 6. CDR3: CASSLWLGTDTEAFF. CDR3 in DNA: TGTGCCAGCAGCTTATGGTTGGGGACAGACACTGAAGCTTTCTTT.

The genes are TRBV24-1 and TRBJ2-2; D possibly corresponds to TRBD1 (6 bases). V was trimmed by 3 bases and J by 0 bases, leaving 13 bases between them. CDR3 length: 17 residues. From germline, CDR1 is KGHDR and CDR2 SFDVKD. In nucleotides, the CDR3 is TGTGCCACCAGTGATATCCGACAGGCCCCGAACACCGGGGAGCTGTTTTTT. It translates to CATSDIRQAPNTGELFF.

The J gene is TRBJ1-2, the V gene TRBV4-3; the match to TRBD1 covers 10 bases. There are 17 residues in the CDR3. V lost 0 bases to trimming and J lost 2 bases; unmatched junction nucleotides: 6. From germline, CDR1 is LGHNA and CDR2 YSLEER. The CDR3 reads CASSQDLGDRGNYGYTF. CDR3 DNA sequence: TGCGCCAGCAGCCAAGATCTTGGGGACAGGGGAAACTATGGCTACACCTTC.

This clone was seen a single time. This chain uses TRBV19 with TRBJ2-3, with 8 bases fitting TRBD1. CDR3 size: 15 residues. The trim removed 5 bases at V and 2 bases at J, leaving 6 bases unmatched. Germline assignment: CDR1 LNHDA and CDR2 SQIVND (reference sequence). CDR3 sequence reads: CASSGGTGLTDTQYF. In nucleotides, the CDR3 is TGTGCCAGTAGTGGCGGGACAGGACTCACAGATACGCAGTATTTT. The full variable domain, with the rest looked up from reference TRBV19 and TRBJ2-3, is DGGITQSPKYLFRKEGQNVTLSCEQNLNHDAMYWYRQDPGQGLRLIYYSQIVNDFQKGDIAEGYSVSREKKESFPLTVTSAQKNPTAFYLCASSGGTGLTDTQYFGPGTRLTVL.